The 25 T cell receptor beta chains in this list originate from one sample, sequenced in a study of identical twins. TCRdb recomputed calls from the 5' RACE reads with MiXCR, one row per CDR3 protein. The profile shows hundreds of thousands of distinct CDR3 sequences, less than 9% of them singletons. These data are also associated with another study on yellow fever vaccine responses in identical twins.

Material: PBMCs. These receptors were collected from a woman between 18 and 29 years old in good health.

This clonotype has a count of ten or more. The V and J genes are TRBV6-2 or TRBV6-3 and TRBJ2-1; 7 nucleotides line up with TRBD2. The V segment lost 4 bases and the J segment 6 bases; nucleotides outside the gene matches: 12. The CDR3 loop spans 16 amino acids. Per germline, CDR1 MNHEY and CDR2 SVGEGT. The CDR3 reads CASSFSGGTGANEQFF. The CDR3 coding sequence is TGTGCCAGCAGTTTTTCGGGGGGAACCGGGGCCAATGAGCAGTTCTTC.

This clonotype occurred many times. This chain connects TRBV12-3 or TRBV12-4 to TRBJ2-1; tentatively, D is TRBD1 (5 bases). This CDR3 has 12 residues. The ends were cut back, 3 bases at V and 10 bases at J, with 10 bases in the middle. CDR3 nucleotide sequence: TGTGCCAGCAGTTTTACAGGTAAAGAGCAGTTCTTC. Its translation is CASSFTGKEQFF.

This clonotype was observed a handful of times. The rearrangement uses TRBV29-1 and TRBJ2-3; 7 bases are a match to TRBD2. This CDR3 region has 14 residues. V was clipped by 6 bases and J by 1 base; unmatched bases: 7. The germline CDR1 and CDR2 sequences are SQVTM and ANQGSEA. CDR3 nucleotides: TGCAGCGTGACCAGCGGGGAAGGCACAGATACGCAGTATTTT. Protein sequence: CSVTSGEGTDTQYF.

Note on this clonotype: A much bigger clone sits one base away, suggesting this may be a read error. This chain links TRBV20-1 with TRBJ2-1; D tentatively fits TRBD1 or TRBD2 (5 bases each). CDR1 and CDR2 (germline): DFQATT, SNEGSKA (reference sequence). The CDR3 spans 17 residues. In DNA form, the CDR3 reads TGCTGTGCTAGAGATTTTTCGGGGCCGAGCTCCTACAATGAGCAGTTCTTC. Its translation: CCARDFSGPSSYNEQFF.

The rearrangement links TRBV5-1 to TRBJ2-1; 11 positions match TRBD2. The junction had 9 bases not matched to a gene; V was cut back by 4 bases and J by 0 bases. Germline V lookup: CDR1 SGHRS, CDR2 YFSETQ. The CDR3 length is 18 residues. CDR3 DNA sequence: TGCGCCAGCAGCGGCCCGGGACTAGCGGATACCTCCTACAATGAGCAGTTCTTC. Amino acid sequence: CASSGPGLADTSYNEQFF.

This clonotype showed up many times. The chain is built from TRBV12-3 or TRBV12-4 and TRBJ1-2, with D maybe TRBD1 (5 bases). Trimming took 5 bases from V and 6 from J, leaving 19 bases between them. CDR3 length: 15 residues. The CDR3 reads CASSPAGGLSHGYTF. CDR3 nucleotides: TGTGCCAGCAGTCCCGCGGGGGGTTTAAGCCATGGCTACACCTTC.

The genes are TRBV12-3 or TRBV12-4 and TRBJ2-3; 12 bases match TRBD1. Trimming at V came to 6 bases and at J to 5 bases, leaving 3 bases not matched to a gene. This CDR3 contains 14 residues. The CDR3 region is CASRGQGAGDTQYF. The DNA for the CDR3 is TGTGCCAGCAGGGGACAGGGGGCAGGAGATACGCAGTATTTT.

This clonotype was counted many times. The chain recombines TRBV12-3 or TRBV12-4 with TRBJ2-2, with D tentatively TRBD1 (6 bases). CDR3 length: 16 amino acids. V shed 6 bases and J shed 8 bases, with 22 bases lying between them. CDR3 DNA: TGTGCCAGCAGGACCCAGATCGGGGACAAACAAGGGGAGCTGTTTTTT. Encoded protein: CASRTQIGDKQGELFF.

The V and J genes are TRBV11-2 and TRBJ2-3, with TRBD1 identical over 7 bases. Germline CDR1 is SGHAT and CDR2 is FQNNGV. This CDR3 has 17 amino acids. V lost 1 base and J lost 0; bases outside the gene matches: 7. This chain's CDR3 is CASSLGQGSASTDTQYF. Written as DNA, the CDR3 is TGTGCCAGCAGCTTAGGACAGGGATCAGCTAGCACAGATACGCAGTATTTT. Using reference TRBV11-2 and TRBJ2-3 for the parts outside the CDR3, the full variable domain is EAGVAQSPRYKIIEKRQSVAFWCNPISGHATLYWYQQILGQGPKLLIQFQNNGVVDDSQLPKDRFSAERLKGVDSTLKIQPAKLEDSAVYLCASSLGQGSASTDTQYFGPGTRLTVL.

For this clonotype: One end of the junction varies from germline; a read error may be responsible. This rearrangement joins TRBV7-2 to TRBJ2-7, with TRBD1 matching 9 bases. The CDR3 extends over 14 amino acids. Per the germline V gene, CDR1 is SGHTA and CDR2 is FQGNSA. CDR3 loop: CASTLTGGAGEQYF. CDR3 nucleotide sequence: TGTGCCAGCACCTTAACAGGGGGCGCGGGGGAGCAGTACTTC.

The chain has TRBV3-1 and TRBJ2-3, with 9 bases fitting TRBD2. Germline CDR1 LGHDT, CDR2 YNNKEL (reference sequence). The trim removed 5 bases at V and 2 bases at J, leaving 8 bases unmatched. This CDR3 is 16 amino acids long. Written as DNA, the CDR3 is TGTGCCAGCAGCGCGACTAGCGGACTCATCACAGATACGCAGTATTTT. It is translated as CASSATSGLITDTQYF.

This clonotype was picked up a small number of times. The chain uses TRBV5-6 and TRBJ2-3; 10 positions match TRBD2. The CDR3 is 16 amino acids. V lost 3 bases to trimming and J lost 4 bases; unmatched junction nucleotides: 8. Germline CDR1 is SGHDT and CDR2 is YYEEEE. The CDR3 spells CASSYRAGGDSDTQYF. The DNA for the CDR3 is TGTGCCAGCAGCTATCGAGCGGGAGGGGACTCAGATACGCAGTATTTT.

The chain combines TRBV14 with TRBJ2-7; tentatively, D is TRBD2 (6 bases). The V gene's germline CDR1 is SGHDN and CDR2 FVKESK. The CDR3 is 13 residues long. V lost 1 base and J lost 5, with 9 bases in between. As DNA, the CDR3 is TGTGCCAGCAGCCAAGCTGGGACTGACGAGCAGTACTTC. Translating gives CASSQAGTDEQYF.

V gene TRBV2 combines with J gene TRBJ2-3; TRBD2 is a possible D gene (6 bases). The germline CDR1 and CDR2 sequences are SNHLY and FYNNEI. There are 17 residues in the CDR3. Trimming pared 0 bases from V and 5 bases from J, leaving 18 bases between. CDR3 coding DNA: TGTGCCAGCAGTGAAGCTTCCCCGCCGGGACTTTTAGATACGCAGTATTTT. Its translation: CASSEASPPGLLDTQYF.

This clonotype was picked up a small number of times. The chain is built from TRBV11-1 and TRBJ1-5, with 11 bases lining up with TRBD1. V dropped 3 bases and J dropped 3; count of bases not matched to a gene: 16. The CDR3 extends over 20 amino acids. Germline V lookup: CDR1 SGHAT, CDR2 FQDESV (reference sequence). In nucleotides, the CDR3 is TGTGCCAGCAGCTTGGGACAGGGGGGGTTGGTTGGTGTCGACAATCAGCCCCAGCATTTT. It codes for CASSLGQGGLVGVDNQPQHF.

The chain carries TRBV6-1 and TRBJ2-3, with 10 positions matching TRBD2. After removal of 8 bases from V and 5 bases from J, the junction contained 10 bases not matched to a gene. The CDR3 runs 15 residues. Germline V lookup: CDR1 MNHNS, CDR2 SASEGT. The CDR3 sequence: CASHISGRAGDTQYF. In nucleotides, the CDR3 is TGTGCCAGCCACATCAGCGGGAGGGCCGGAGATACGCAGTATTTT.

The V gene is TRBV10-3, the J gene TRBJ1-2; 7 positions agree with TRBD1. Looked up from germline, CDR1 is ENHRY and CDR2 is SYGVKD. J gave up 3 bases and V 5 bases, and 3 bases lay outside the gene matches. The CDR3 length is 13 residues. The chain's CDR3 is CAISTGEDYGYTF. The CDR3 DNA follows: TGTGCCATCAGTACAGGGGAGGACTATGGCTACACCTTC.

The sample holds many counts of this clonotype. The V and J genes are TRBV3-1 and TRBJ2-2; 10 nucleotides match TRBD1. Germline CDR1 is LGHDT and CDR2 is YNNKEL (reference sequence). The CDR3 contains 15 residues. J was trimmed by 6 bases and V by 1 base; bases with no gene match: 2. The CDR3 nucleotides are TGTGCCAGCAGCCAAGTGACAGGGGGCTCCGGGGAGCTGTTTTTT. It is translated as CASSQVTGGSGELFF.

The chain links TRBV10-3 to TRBJ2-4; 8 positions match TRBD2. Germline CDR1 reads ENHRY; CDR2 reads SYGVKD. The length of the CDR3 is 20 residues. V was pared by 2 bases and J by 1 base, with 16 bases of the junction left unmatched. CDR3: CAISEGAGAHPPMAKNIQYF. CDR3 nucleotides: TGTGCCATCAGTGAGGGAGCGGGAGCTCATCCCCCCATGGCCAAAAACATTCAGTACTTC.

This clonotype has more than one count but fewer than ten. The chain has TRBV2 and TRBJ2-7, with a tentative D call TRBD2 (6 bases). Germline lookup yields CDR1 SNHLY and CDR2 FYNNEI. V gave up 7 bases and J gave up 3 bases, with 25 bases separating them. CDR3 length equals 17 residues. This CDR3 reads CASTVQPAGTAHYEQYF. The CDR3 nucleotides are TGTGCCAGCACTGTTCAGCCAGCCGGGACTGCTCACTACGAGCAGTACTTC.

This clonotype showed up many times. The V gene is TRBV7-9, the J gene TRBJ2-3, with D possibly called TRBD1 or TRBD2 (5 bases each). V was trimmed by 5 bases and J by 0 bases, leaving 6 bases between them. This CDR3 has 13 amino acids. The germline V gene encodes CDR1 SEHNR and CDR2 FQNEAQ (reference sequence). CDR3 sequence: CASSRDSTDTQYF. The CDR3 DNA reads as TGTGCCAGCAGCCGGGACAGCACAGATACGCAGTATTTT.

This clonotype was seen ten or more times. The chain combines TRBV20-1 with TRBJ2-1, with 10 bases fitting TRBD2. Germline trimming cut 4 bases from V and 7 bases from J; bases unmatched to any gene: 16. The CDR3 contains 17 residues. CDR1 and CDR2 (germline): DFQATT, SNEGSKA (reference sequence). Here the CDR3 reads CSATRHPFLAGDNEQFF. For the CDR3, the DNA is TGCAGTGCTACCAGACACCCTTTTCTAGCGGGGGATAATGAGCAGTTCTTC.

In its sample, this clonotype was seen a few times. CDR3 DNA: TGTGCCAGCAGTTTACGGGGGACAGGGGGCACTGAGCAGTTCTTC. Translated: CASSLRGTGGTEQFF. The V and J genes are TRBV12-3 or TRBV12-4 and TRBJ2-1; 12 bases line up with TRBD1. V gave up 2 bases and J gave up 9 bases; unmatched junction bases: 5. The CDR3 covers 15 residues.

The chain combines TRBV20-1 with TRBJ2-5; no clear D gene. CDR3 size: 14 residues. V was cut by 6 bases and J by 2 bases, with 16 bases left in between. From germline, CDR1 is DFQATT and CDR2 SNEGSKA (reference sequence). CDR3 residues: CSASTTGRQETQYF. The DNA of the CDR3 is TGCAGTGCCTCTACGACGGGTCGACAAGAGACCCAGTACTTC.

In its sample, this clonotype was seen many times. The CDR3 DNA reads as TGTGCCAGCAGCCGACAAGGACTAGCGGGAGATCATTACGAGCAGTACTTC. Translated, it gives CASSRQGLAGDHYEQYF. The chain employs TRBV7-9 and TRBJ2-7; 13 bases are shared with TRBD2. The CDR3 covers 17 residues. The trim removed 5 bases at V and 4 bases at J, leaving 11 bases unmatched. Germline V gene lookup returns CDR1 SEHNR and CDR2 FQNEAQ (reference sequence).